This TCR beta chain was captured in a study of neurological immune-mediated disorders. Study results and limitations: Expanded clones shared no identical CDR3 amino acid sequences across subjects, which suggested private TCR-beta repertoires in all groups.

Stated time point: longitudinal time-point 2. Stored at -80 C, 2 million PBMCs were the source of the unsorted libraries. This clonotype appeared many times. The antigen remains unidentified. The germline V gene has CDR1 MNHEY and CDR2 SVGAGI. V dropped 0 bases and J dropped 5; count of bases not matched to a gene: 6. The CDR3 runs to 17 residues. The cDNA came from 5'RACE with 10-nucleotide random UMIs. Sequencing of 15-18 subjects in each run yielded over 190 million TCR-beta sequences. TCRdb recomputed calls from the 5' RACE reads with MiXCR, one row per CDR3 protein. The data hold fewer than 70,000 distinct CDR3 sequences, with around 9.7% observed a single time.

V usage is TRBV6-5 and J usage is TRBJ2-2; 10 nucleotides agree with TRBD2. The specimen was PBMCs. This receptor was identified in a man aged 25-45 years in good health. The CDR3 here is CASSYSSSSGRTGELFF. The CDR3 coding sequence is TGTGCCAGCAGTTACTCGAGTTCTAGCGGGAGAACCGGGGAGCTGTTTTTT.